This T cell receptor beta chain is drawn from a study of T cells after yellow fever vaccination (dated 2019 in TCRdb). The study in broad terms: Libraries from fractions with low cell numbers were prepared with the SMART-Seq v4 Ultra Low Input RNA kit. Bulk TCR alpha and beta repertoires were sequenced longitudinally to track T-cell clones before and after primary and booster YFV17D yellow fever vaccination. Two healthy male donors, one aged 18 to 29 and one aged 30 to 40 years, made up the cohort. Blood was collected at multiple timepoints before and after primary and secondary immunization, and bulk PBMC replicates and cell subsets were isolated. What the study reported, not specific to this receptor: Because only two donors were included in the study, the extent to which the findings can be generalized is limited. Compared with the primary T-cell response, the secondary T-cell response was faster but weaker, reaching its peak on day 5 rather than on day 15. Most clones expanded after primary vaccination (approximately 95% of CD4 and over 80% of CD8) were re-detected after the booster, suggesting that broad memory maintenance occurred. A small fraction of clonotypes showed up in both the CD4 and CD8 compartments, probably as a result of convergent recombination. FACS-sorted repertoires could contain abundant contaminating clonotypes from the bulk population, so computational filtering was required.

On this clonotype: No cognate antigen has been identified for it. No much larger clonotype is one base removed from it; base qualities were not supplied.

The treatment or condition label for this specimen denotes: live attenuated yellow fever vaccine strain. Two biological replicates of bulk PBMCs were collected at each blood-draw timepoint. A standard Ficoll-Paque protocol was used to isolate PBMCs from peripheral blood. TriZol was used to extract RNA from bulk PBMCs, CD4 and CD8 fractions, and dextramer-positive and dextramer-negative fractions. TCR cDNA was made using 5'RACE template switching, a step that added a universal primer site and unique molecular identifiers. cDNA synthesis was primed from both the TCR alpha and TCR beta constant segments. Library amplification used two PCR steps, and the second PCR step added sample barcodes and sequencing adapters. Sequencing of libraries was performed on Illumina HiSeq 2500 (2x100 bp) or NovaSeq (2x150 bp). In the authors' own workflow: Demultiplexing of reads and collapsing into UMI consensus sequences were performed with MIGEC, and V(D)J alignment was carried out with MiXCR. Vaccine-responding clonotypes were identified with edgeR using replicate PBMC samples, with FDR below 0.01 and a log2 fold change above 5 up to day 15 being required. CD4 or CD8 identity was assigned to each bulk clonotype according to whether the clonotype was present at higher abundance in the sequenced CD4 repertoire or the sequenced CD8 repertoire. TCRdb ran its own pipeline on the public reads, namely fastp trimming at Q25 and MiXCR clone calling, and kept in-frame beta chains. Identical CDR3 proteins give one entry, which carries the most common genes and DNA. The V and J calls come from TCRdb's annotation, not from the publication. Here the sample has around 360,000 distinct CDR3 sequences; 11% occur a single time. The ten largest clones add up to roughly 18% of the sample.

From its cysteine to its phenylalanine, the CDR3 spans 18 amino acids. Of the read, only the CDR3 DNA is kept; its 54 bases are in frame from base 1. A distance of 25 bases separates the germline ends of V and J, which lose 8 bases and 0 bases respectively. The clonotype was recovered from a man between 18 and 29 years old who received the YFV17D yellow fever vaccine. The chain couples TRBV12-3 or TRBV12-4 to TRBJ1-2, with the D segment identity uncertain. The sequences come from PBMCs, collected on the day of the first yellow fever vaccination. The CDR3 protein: CASGLGPTWTGSNYGYTF. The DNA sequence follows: TGTGCCAGCGGCCTCGGACCCACCTGGACTGGATCTAACTATGGCTACACCTTC.